This T cell receptor (beta chain) was recorded in a study of cytomegalovirus exposure and HLA in healthy donors. The CDR3 extends over 11 amino acids. The V end lost 5 bases, the J end lost 8 bases, and 9 bases lay between the germline ends. Germline CDR1 and CDR2: MNHEY and SMNVEV (reference sequence). 60 Vbeta and 13 Jbeta primers were used in PCR. Assay used: immunoSEQ multiplex PCR; TCRdb lists only in-frame clones, some missing. The profile shows 97,000 or so clones, roughly 70% of them singletons. The chain combines TRBV27 with TRBJ1-2; perhaps TRBD1 as D (6 bases). The specimen was PBMCs. This receptor was obtained from a man aged 50-59 years in good health and CMV-seronegative. Here the CDR3 reads CASSTGFGYTF. CDR3 DNA sequence: TGTGCCAGCAGTACAGGGTTCGGCTACACCTTC.